This T cell receptor beta chain originates from a study of blood T cell repertoires in COVID-19. Study details: Whether acute or convalescent, the COVID-19 samples came from the United States, Italy and Spain.

The CDR3 sequence is 15 residues long. With 5 bases removed from V and 4 bases from J, the gap between germline ends came to 14 bases. Germline lookup yields CDR1 SGHVS and CDR2 FNYEAQ. Membership in each cohort depended on participant-reported clinical history. Per the original methods: Researchers report that nucleated cell counts were estimated from reference gene primer amplification. Data came from immunoSEQ multiplex PCR; TCRdb stores just in-frame clones and leaves some out. The D gene and trimming were derived from the DNA, and the V and J assignments and clone size from that table. The sample includes around 190,000 clones, 88% seen only once; the top ten take approximately 9.4%.

The chain combines TRBV7-6 with TRBJ2-2; D may be TRBD1 (6 bases). This clonotype was sampled from a woman between 18 and 29 years old who had recovered from COVID-19. The sequenced sample was PBMCs or T cells enriched from blood (not recorded which). The CDR3 sequence: CASSPRGRPTGELFF. The CDR3 coding sequence is TGTGCCAGCAGCCCCAGGGGCAGACCCACCGGGGAGCTGTTTTTT.